This T cell receptor (beta chain) was captured in a study of cytomegalovirus exposure and HLA in healthy donors. Study findings and constraints: Likely technical artifact: a cluster of highly shared sequence variants. In a later analysis, DRB1 alleles had the most associated TCRs; HLA-C alleles the fewest. Later genetic work tied a missense DCLRE1C variant to beta-chain V and J trimming.

CDR1 is LNHNV and CDR2 is YYDKDF in the germline V gene (reference sequence). The CDR3 consists of 15 residues. V lost 1 base and J lost 5, with 12 bases in between. A note on this clone: Its antigen remains unidentified.

PCR employed 60 Vbeta and 13 Jbeta primers. The data were produced by immunoSEQ multiplex PCR, yet TCRdb's version contains in-frame clones alone and is incomplete. Altogether some 150,000 clones are present, 72% being singletons, with the ten largest covering 2% to 2.5%. Sequenced input: PBMCs. V is TRBV15 and J is TRBJ1-5; unclear D gene. The sequence was collected from a human donor in good health. In DNA form, the CDR3 reads TGTGCCACCAGCAGAGGTCAGAGGGAGGATCAGCCCCAGCATTTT. It specifies CATSRGQREDQPQHF.